This T cell receptor (beta chain) appears in the sequencing data of a study of blood T cell repertoires in COVID-19. At the level of the study: The study drew acute and convalescent COVID-19 samples from the United States, Italy and Spain. The analysed material was cDNA or gDNA that came from T cells, B-cell-depleted T cells, or PBMCs.

Original handling: Amplifying reference gene primers gave estimates of nucleated cell counts. Profiling relied on immunoSEQ multiplex PCR, and the TCRdb table lists in-frame clones only, not all of them. V, J and clone size reflect that table, while D and trimming were determined from the DNA. This table holds 200,000 to 250,000 clones, 70% to 90% found once. The ends lost 6 bases at V and 4 bases at J; junction bases unmatched: 3. Germline CDR1 is SQVTM and CDR2 is ANQGSEA. The CDR3 consists of 12 residues. One Seattle source followed patients from active infection through their disease course. This sequence was found in a man in his fifties with COVID-19, enrolled during active disease. The sequencing input was peripheral blood. The chain combines TRBV29-1 with TRBJ1-1; TRBD1 aligns across 9 bases. CDR3 sequence: CSVATGGTEAFF. In DNA, the CDR3 is TGCAGCGTCGCGACAGGGGGCACTGAAGCTTTCTTT.